The clone carrying this TCR beta chain was seen at least ten times. The data are from a study of blood T cells in healthy people across ages. Germline CDR1 SGHTA, CDR2 FQGNSA. The CDR3 totals 13 residues. The V and J ends lost 7 bases and 4 bases, in that order; junction bases with no gene match: 7. Primers used in a second PCR of about 6 to 11 cycles were a sample-barcoded 5' primer and a J-beta primer mix. Using its own MiXCR run on the 5' RACE reads, TCRdb lists one record per CDR3 protein. The sample has about 930,000 distinct CDR3 sequences; approximately 32% are singletons. Peripheral blood was drawn, around 9.4 milliliters per donor. A further study also used this sample, focusing on T cells of mothers and their children. That paper adds: Slightly higher overlap, not significant, was seen in related mother-child pairs than in unrelated pairs.

The origin of this receptor is a middle-aged woman in good health. The chain links TRBV7-2 to TRBJ2-7, with 7 bases that match TRBD1. Sequences were obtained from blood. Here the CDR3 reads CASTRTGEYEQYF. The CDR3 DNA sequence: TGTGCCAGCACCCGAACAGGGGAATACGAGCAGTACTTC. The entire variable domain, with the rest obtained from reference TRBV7-2 and TRBJ2-7, is as follows: GAGVSQSPSNKVTEKGKDVELRCDPISGHTALYWYRQSLGQGLEFLIYFQGNSAPDKSGLPSDRFSAERTGGSVSTLTIQRTQQEDSAVYLCASTRTGEYEQYFGPGTRLTVT.